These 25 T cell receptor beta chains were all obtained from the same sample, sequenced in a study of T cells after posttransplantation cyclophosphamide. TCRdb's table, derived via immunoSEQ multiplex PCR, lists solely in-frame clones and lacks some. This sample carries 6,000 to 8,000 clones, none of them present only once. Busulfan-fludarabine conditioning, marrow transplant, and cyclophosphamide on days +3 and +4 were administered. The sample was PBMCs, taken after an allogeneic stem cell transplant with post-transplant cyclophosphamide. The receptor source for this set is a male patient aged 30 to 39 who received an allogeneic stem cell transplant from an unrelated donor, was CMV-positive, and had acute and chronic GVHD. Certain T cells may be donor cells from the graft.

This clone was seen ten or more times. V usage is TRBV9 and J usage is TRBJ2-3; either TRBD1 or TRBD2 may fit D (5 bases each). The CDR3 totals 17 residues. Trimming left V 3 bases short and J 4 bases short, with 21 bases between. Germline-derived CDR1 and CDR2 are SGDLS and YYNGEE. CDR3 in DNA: TGTGCCAGCAGCGCCGGCGAGGGGAACCGGTTATCAGATACGCAGTATTTT. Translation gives CASSAGEGNRLSDTQYF.

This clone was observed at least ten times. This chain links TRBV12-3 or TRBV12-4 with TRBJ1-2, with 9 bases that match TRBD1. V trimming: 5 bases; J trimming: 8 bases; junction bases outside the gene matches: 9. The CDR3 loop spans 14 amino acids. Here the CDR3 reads CASSPGQGAGGYTF. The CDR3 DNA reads TGTGCCAGCAGTCCGGGACAGGGTGCGGGGGGCTACACCTTC.

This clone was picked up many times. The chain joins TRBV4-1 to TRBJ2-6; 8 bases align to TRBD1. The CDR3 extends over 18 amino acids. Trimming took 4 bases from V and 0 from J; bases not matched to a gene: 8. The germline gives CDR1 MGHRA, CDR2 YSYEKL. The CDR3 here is CASSPEGQGFSGANVLTF. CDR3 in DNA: TGCGCCAGCAGCCCCGAAGGACAGGGCTTCTCTGGGGCCAACGTCCTGACTTTC.

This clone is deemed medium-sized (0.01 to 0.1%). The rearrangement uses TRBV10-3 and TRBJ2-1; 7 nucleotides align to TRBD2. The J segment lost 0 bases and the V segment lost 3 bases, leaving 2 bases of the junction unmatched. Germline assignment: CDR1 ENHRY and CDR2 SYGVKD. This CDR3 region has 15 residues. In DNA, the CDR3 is TGTGCCATCAGTGAACGGACTAGCTCCTACAATGAGCAGTTCTTC. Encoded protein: CAISERTSSYNEQFF.

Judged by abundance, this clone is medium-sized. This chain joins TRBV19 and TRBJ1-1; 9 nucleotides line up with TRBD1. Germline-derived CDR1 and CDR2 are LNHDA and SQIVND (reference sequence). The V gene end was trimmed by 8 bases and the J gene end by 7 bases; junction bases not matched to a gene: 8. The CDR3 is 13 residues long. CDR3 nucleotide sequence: TGTGCCAGTTACGGGACAGGGAGATTTGAAGCTTTCTTT. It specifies CASYGTGRFEAFF.

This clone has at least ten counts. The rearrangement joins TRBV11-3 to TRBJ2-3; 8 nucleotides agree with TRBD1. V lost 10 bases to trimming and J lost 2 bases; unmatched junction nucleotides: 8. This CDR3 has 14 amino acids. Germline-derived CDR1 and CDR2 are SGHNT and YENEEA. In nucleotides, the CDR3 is TGTGCCACACGACAGGGGCGGGTCACAGATACGCAGTATTTT. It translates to CATRQGRVTDTQYF.

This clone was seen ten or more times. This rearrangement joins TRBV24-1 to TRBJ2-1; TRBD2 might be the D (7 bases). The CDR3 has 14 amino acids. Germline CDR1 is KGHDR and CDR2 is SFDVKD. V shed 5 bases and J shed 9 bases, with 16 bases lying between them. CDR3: CATSAAGGRGEQFF. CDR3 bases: TGTGCCACCAGTGCGGCCGGGGGGCGGGGTGAGCAGTTCTTC.

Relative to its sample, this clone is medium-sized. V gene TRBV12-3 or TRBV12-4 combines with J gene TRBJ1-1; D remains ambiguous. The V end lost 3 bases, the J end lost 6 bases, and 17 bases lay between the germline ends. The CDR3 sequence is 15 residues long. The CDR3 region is CASSFSPPRTPEAFF. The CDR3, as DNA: TGTGCCAGCAGTTTTAGTCCCCCTCGAACTCCTGAAGCTTTCTTT.

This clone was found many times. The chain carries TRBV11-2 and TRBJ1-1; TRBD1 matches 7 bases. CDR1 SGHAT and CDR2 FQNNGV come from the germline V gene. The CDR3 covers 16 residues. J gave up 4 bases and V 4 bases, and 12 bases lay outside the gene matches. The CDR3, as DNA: TGTGCCAGCAGCTCATACAGGGGACCAAAGTCCACTGAAGCTTTCTTT. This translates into CASSSYRGPKSTEAFF.

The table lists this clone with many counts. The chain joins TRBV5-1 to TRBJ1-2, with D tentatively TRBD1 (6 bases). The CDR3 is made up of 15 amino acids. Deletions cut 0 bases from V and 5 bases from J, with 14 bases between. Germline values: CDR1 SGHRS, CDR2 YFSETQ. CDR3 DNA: TGCGCCAGCAGCTTGGACGCCGACAGGTTATATGGCTACACCTTC. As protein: CASSLDADRLYGYTF.

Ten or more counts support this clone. The CDR3 nucleotides are TGTGCCTGCAAATATCGGGACATCGGAAACACCATATATTTT. Translating it yields CACKYRDIGNTIYF. V is TRBV30 and J is TRBJ1-3; D may be TRBD1 (6 bases). V was clipped by 6 bases and J by 4 bases, with 16 bases between them. The CDR3 contains 14 residues. Germline V lookup: CDR1 GTSNPN, CDR2 SVGIG (reference sequence). The full variable domain, completed using reference TRBV30 and TRBJ1-3, is SQTIHQWPATLVQPVGSPLSLECTVEGTSNPNLYWYRQAAGRGLQLLFYSVGIGQISSEVPQNLSASRPQDRQFILSSKKLLLSDSGFYLCACKYRDIGNTIYFGEGSWLTVV.

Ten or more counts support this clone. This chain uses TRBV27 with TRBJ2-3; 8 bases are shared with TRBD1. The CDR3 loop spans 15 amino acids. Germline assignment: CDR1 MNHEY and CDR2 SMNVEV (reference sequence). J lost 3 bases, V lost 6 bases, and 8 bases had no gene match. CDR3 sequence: CASSILGQGTDTQYF. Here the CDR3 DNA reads TGTGCCAGCAGCATCCTCGGACAGGGAACAGATACGCAGTATTTT.

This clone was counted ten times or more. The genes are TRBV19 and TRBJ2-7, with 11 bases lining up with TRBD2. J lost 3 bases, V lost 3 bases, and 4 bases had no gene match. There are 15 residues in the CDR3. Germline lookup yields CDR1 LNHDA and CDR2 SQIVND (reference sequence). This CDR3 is CASSITLAGDYEQYF. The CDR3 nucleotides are TGTGCCAGTAGTATCACACTAGCGGGAGACTACGAGCAGTACTTC.

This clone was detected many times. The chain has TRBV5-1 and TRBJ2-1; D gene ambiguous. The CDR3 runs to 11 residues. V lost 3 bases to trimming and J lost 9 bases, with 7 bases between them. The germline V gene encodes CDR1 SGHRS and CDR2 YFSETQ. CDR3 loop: CASSSRSEQFF. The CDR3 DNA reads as TGCGCCAGCAGCTCTAGGTCTGAGCAGTTCTTC.

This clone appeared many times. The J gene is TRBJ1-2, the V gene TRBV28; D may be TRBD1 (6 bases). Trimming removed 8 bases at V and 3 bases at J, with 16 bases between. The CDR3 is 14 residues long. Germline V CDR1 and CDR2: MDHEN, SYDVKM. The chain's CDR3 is CASGPGGADYGYTF. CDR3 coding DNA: TGTGCCAGCGGCCCTGGGGGGGCAGACTATGGCTACACCTTC.

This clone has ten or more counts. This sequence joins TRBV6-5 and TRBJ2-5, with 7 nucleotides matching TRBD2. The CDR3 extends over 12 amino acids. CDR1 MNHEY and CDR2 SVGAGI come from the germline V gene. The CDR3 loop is CAVGGEVETQYF. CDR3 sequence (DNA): TGTGCAGTTGGGGGGGAAGTGGAGACCCAGTACTTC.

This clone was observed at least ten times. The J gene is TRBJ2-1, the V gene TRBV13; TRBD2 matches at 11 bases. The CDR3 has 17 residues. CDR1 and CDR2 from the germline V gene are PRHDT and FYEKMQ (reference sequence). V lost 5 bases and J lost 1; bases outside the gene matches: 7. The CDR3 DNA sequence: TGTGCCAGCAGCCCCTGGACTAGCGGGCCGTCCTACAATGAGCAGTTCTTC. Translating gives CASSPWTSGPSYNEQFF.

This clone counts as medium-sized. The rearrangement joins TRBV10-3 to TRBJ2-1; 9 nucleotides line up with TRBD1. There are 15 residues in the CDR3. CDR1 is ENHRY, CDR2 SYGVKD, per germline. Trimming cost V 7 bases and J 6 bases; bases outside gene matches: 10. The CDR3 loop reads CAITQPGQGRNEQFF. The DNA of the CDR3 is TGTGCCATCACCCAACCGGGACAGGGTCGCAATGAGCAGTTCTTC.

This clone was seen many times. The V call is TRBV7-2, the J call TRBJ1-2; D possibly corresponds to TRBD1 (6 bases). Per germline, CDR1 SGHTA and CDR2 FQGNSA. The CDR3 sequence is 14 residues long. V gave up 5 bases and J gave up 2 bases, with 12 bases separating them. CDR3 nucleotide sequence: TGTGCCAGCAGCCAGGACAGTAAAAACTATGGCTACACCTTC. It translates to CASSQDSKNYGYTF.

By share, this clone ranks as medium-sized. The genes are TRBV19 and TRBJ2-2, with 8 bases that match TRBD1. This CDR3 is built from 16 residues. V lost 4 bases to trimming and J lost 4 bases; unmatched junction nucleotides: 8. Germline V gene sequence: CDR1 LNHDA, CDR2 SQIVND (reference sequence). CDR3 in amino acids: CASSTGQAPVTGELFF. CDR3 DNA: TGTGCCAGTAGTACGGGACAGGCACCCGTCACCGGGGAGCTGTTTTTT.

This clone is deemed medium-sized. The CDR3 bases are TGTGCCACCGTTACAGGTGATTCCTACGAGCAGTACTTC. It yields the protein CATVTGDSYEQYF. This chain uses TRBV10-3 with TRBJ2-7; maybe TRBD1 (5 bases). Germline CDR1 ENHRY, CDR2 SYGVKD. With 10 bases removed from V and 1 base from J, the gap between germline ends came to 14 bases. CDR3 size: 13 residues.

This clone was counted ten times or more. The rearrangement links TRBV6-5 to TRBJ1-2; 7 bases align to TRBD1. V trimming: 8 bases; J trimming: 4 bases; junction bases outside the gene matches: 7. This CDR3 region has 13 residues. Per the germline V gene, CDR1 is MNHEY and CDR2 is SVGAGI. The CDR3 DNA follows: TGTGCCAGCGCCAATGACAGGGCCTATGGCTACACCTTC. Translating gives CASANDRAYGYTF.

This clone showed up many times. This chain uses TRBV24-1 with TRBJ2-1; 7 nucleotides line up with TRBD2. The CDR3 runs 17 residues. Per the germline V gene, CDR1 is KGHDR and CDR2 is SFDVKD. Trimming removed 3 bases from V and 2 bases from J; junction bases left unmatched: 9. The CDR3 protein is CATSDRRTRVAYNEQFF. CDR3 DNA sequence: TGTGCCACCAGTGATCGCCGGACTAGGGTCGCCTACAATGAGCAGTTCTTC.

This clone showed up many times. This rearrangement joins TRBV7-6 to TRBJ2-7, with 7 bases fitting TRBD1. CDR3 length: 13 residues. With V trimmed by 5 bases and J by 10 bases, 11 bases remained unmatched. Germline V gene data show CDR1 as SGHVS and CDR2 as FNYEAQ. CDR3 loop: CASSPGTASVQYF. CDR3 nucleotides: TGTGCCAGCAGCCCTGGGACAGCCTCGGTCCAGTACTTC.

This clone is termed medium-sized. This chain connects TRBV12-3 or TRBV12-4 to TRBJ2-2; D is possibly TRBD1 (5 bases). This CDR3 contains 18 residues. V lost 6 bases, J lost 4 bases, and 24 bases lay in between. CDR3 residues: CASSPLGVQGGRTGELFF. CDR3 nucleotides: TGTGCCAGCAGCCCTCTAGGGGTGCAGGGTGGTCGCACCGGGGAGCTGTTTTTT.